The clone carrying this T cell receptor (beta chain) has only a few counts. Its target is not known. These data belong to a study of T-cell reconstitution after alpha-beta-depleted transplantation in children. General study points: The study reportedly traced alpha-beta T cells about two months after transplant to several hundred expanded graft clones. One year after transplant, T-cell counts and diversity came mostly from newly produced T cells. Surviving recipient cells, namely T cells and thymic progenitors, were the source of high day-60 TCRbeta diversity in some patients.

Unique molecular identifiers tagged the TCRbeta library. Each CDR3 protein gets one entry after TCRdb re-called the PCR reads with MiXCR. The sample lists 500,000 to 750,000 distinct CDR3 sequences; more than 20% were seen once. The sequences come from PBMCs, collected before TCRalphabeta/CD19-depleted stem cell transplant. This TCR derives from a boy less than two years old with Wiskott-Aldrich syndrome, due to receive a stem cell transplant.

The CDR3 region is CASSVGPFWGLVQETQYF. In DNA form, the CDR3 reads TGTGCCAGCAGCGTAGGCCCCTTCTGGGGTCTGGTTCAAGAGACCCAGTACTTC. The chain employs TRBV9 and TRBJ2-5; the D is unclear. The V end was cut by 0 bases, the J end by 2 bases, with 20 bases between. Germline CDR1 and CDR2: SGDLS and YYNGEE. The CDR3 is 18 amino acids.